Listed below are T cell receptor beta chains from one sample, sequenced in a study of OX40 agonist ivuxolimab in advanced cancers. Using immunoSEQ multiplex PCR, the repertoire was profiled, and TCRdb retains in-frame clones only, with some absent. The sample records tens of thousands of clones, nearly 85% being singletons. Here the sequenced sample was CD4+ or CD8+ T cells sorted from blood, taken in a trial of the OX40 agonist ivuxolimab. The source is an adult with an advanced solid tumor such as melanoma, head and neck, liver or kidney cancer. The CDR3 runs from the conserved cysteine through the conserved F or W. The D gene is left open where the match is weak. Where a row states a size, it is once, few, many or the class of an expanded clone; other rows omit it.

D: TRBD1
J: TRBJ2-2
size: .
V: TRBV2
CDR3: CASSPPGTGGADTGELFF
DNA: TGTGCCAGCAGCCCCCCTGGGACAGGGGGCGCGGACACCGGGGAGCTGTTTTTT

D: TRBD1
J: TRBJ1-2
size: .
V: TRBV5-1
CDR3: CASSLSGQGVTYGYTF
DNA: TGCGCCAGCAGCTTGTCCGGACAGGGAGTAACCTATGGCTACACCTTC

D: .
J: TRBJ1-1
size: .
V: TRBV6-5
CDR3: CASSTQGSRNTEAFF
DNA: TGTGCCAGCAGTACACAGGGTTCCAGAAACACTGAAGCTTTCTTT

D: TRBD1
J: TRBJ1-2
size: .
V: TRBV4-3
CDR3: CASSQDLPGTDTHYGYTF
DNA: TGCGCCAGCAGCCAAGATCTCCCCGGGACAGACACCCACTATGGCTACACCTTC

D: TRBD1
J: TRBJ1-2
size: few
V: TRBV9
CDR3: CASSVPGQYGYTF
DNA: TGTGCCAGCAGCGTGCCGGGACAGTATGGCTACACCTTC

D: .
J: TRBJ2-1
size: once
V: TRBV29-1
CDR3: CSVEAALGYEQFF
DNA: TGCAGCGTTGAAGCGGCGCTCGGGTATGAGCAGTTCTTC

D: .
J: TRBJ1-1
size: .
V: TRBV6-6
CDR3: CASSAGRVNTEAFF
DNA: TGTGCCAGCAGTGCTGGGCGGGTGAACACTGAAGCTTTCTTT

D: .
J: TRBJ2-1
size: once
V: TRBV10-3
CDR3: CAISESGGGFYNEQFF
DNA: TGTGCCATCAGTGAGTCTGGCGGGGGCTTCTACAATGAGCAGTTCTTC

D: .
J: TRBJ2-7
size: .
V: TRBV7-9
CDR3: CASSQDSLPYEQYF
DNA: TGTGCCAGCAGCCAGGACAGCCTTCCCTACGAGCAGTACTTC

D: TRBD1
J: TRBJ1-2
size: once
V: TRBV27
CDR3: CASSRWTGGSADGYTF
DNA: TGTGCCAGCAGTAGATGGACAGGGGGCAGCGCCGATGGCTACACCTTC

D: TRBD1
J: TRBJ2-2
size: once
V: TRBV13
CDR3: CASSLGRRGQAGELFF
DNA: TGTGCCAGCAGCTTAGGTCGGAGGGGACAGGCCGGGGAGCTGTTTTTT

D: .
J: TRBJ1-2
size: .
V: TRBV5-4
CDR3: CASSLQGDGYGYTF
DNA: TGTGCCAGCAGCTTACAGGGTGATGGGTATGGCTACACCTTC

D: .
J: TRBJ2-1
size: .
V: TRBV27
CDR3: CASSLSGAGGLRGNEQFF
DNA: TGTGCCAGCAGTTTATCCGGGGCGGGCGGACTTAGGGGTAATGAGCAGTTCTTC

D: .
J: TRBJ1-4
size: .
V: TRBV21-1
CDR3: CASSKGVSGASEKLFF
DNA: TGTGCCAGCAGCAAGGGAGTCTCAGGGGCAAGTGAAAAACTGTTTTTT

D: .
J: TRBJ1-1
size: .
V: TRBV4-1
CDR3: CASSQILGAEAFF
DNA: TGCGCCAGCAGCCAAATTCTGGGGGCTGAAGCTTTCTTT

D: .
J: TRBJ2-2
size: .
V: TRBV5-1
CDR3: CASSLSSRDGTGELFF
DNA: TGCGCCAGCAGCTTGTCTTCCAGGGACGGCACCGGGGAGCTGTTTTTT

D: .
J: TRBJ1-5
size: .
V: TRBV28
CDR3: CASSWGVDSQPQHF
DNA: TGTGCCAGCAGTTGGGGCGTCGACAGTCAGCCCCAGCATTTT

D: TRBD1
J: TRBJ1-6
size: .
V: TRBV6-5
CDR3: CASAGQLHSNSPLHF
DNA: TGTGCCAGCGCGGGACAGCTCCACTCCAATTCACCCCTCCACTTT

D: .
J: TRBJ1-1
size: .
V: TRBV10-3
CDR3: CAIRPRTETMNTEAFF
DNA: TGTGCCATCAGGCCCCGGACAGAAACGATGAACACTGAAGCTTTCTTT

D: .
J: TRBJ2-1
size: .
V: TRBV7-7
CDR3: CASSSTMDLFAEQFF
DNA: TGTGCCAGCAGCTCGACTATGGACTTGTTCGCTGAGCAGTTCTTC

D: .
J: TRBJ1-1
size: .
V: TRBV9
CDR3: CASSVGDKTEAFF
DNA: TGTGCCAGCAGCGTAGGGGATAAGACTGAAGCTTTCTTT

D: TRBD2
J: TRBJ2-7
size: .
V: TRBV13
CDR3: CASSTLGEGEQYF
DNA: TGTGCCAGCAGCACACTAGGGGAGGGGGAGCAGTACTTC

D: TRBD2
J: TRBJ2-7
size: .
V: TRBV29-1
CDR3: CSVVLGGNEQYF
DNA: TGCAGCGTTGTACTGGGGGGGAACGAGCAGTACTTC

D: TRBD1
J: TRBJ1-1
size: .
V: TRBV6-5
CDR3: CASSYSIQGASEAFF
DNA: TGTGCCAGCAGTTACTCGATTCAGGGGGCTTCTGAAGCTTTCTTT

D: .
J: TRBJ1-1
size: .
V: TRBV7-9
CDR3: CASSPLVGMNTEAFF
DNA: TGTGCCAGCAGCCCCCTTGTAGGGATGAACACTGAAGCTTTCTTT

D: .
J: TRBJ1-2
size: .
V: TRBV7-9
CDR3: CASSLLSPNYGYTF
DNA: TGTGCCAGCAGCTTATTAAGCCCCAACTATGGCTACACCTTC

D: TRBD2
J: TRBJ2-1
size: .
V: TRBV15
CDR3: CATSRERGVSNEQFF
DNA: TGTGCCACCAGCAGAGAGCGGGGGGTGAGCAATGAGCAGTTCTTC

D: .
J: TRBJ1-2
size: .
V: TRBV27
CDR3: CASSKQGGSNYGYTF
DNA: TGTGCCAGCAGTAAACAGGGAGGAAGTAACTATGGCTACACCTTC

D: .
J: TRBJ2-2
size: .
V: TRBV11-2
CDR3: CASSPPSNRELFF
DNA: TGTGCCAGCAGCCCCCCTTCCAACAGGGAGCTGTTTTTT

D: TRBD1
J: TRBJ2-7
size: .
V: TRBV10-3
CDR3: CAISEHRDRVHEQYF
DNA: TGTGCCATCAGTGAGCACCGGGACAGGGTCCACGAGCAGTACTTC

D: TRBD1
J: TRBJ1-3
size: .
V: TRBV7-8
CDR3: CASSRLAGTVNSGNTIYF
DNA: TGTGCCAGCAGCCGGTTAGCCGGGACAGTTAACTCTGGAAACACCATATATTTT

D: .
J: TRBJ2-1
size: .
V: TRBV9
CDR3: CASSDEGEQFF
DNA: TGTGCCAGCAGCGACGAGGGTGAGCAGTTCTTC

D: .
J: TRBJ1-2
size: .
V: TRBV11-2
CDR3: CASSFGDYGYTF
DNA: TGTGCCAGCAGCTTTGGGGACTATGGCTACACCTTC

D: .
J: TRBJ1-5
size: .
V: TRBV4-3
CDR3: CASSRSYANQPQHF
DNA: TGCGCCAGCAGCCGCTCATACGCCAATCAGCCCCAGCATTTT

D: .
J: TRBJ2-5
size: once
V: TRBV9
CDR3: CASSGSRRSNQETQYF
DNA: TGTGCCAGCAGCGGTTCCAGGAGATCGAACCAAGAGACCCAGTACTTC

D: .
J: TRBJ2-3
size: few
V: TRBV6-5
CDR3: CASSYSMGDDTQYF
DNA: TGTGCCAGCAGTTACTCCATGGGGGACGATACGCAGTATTTT

D: .
J: TRBJ2-1
size: .
V: TRBV9
CDR3: CASSVVVRSSYNEQFF
DNA: TGTGCCAGCAGCGTAGTAGTCCGGAGCTCCTACAATGAGCAGTTCTTC

D: .
J: TRBJ1-1
size: .
V: TRBV4-1
CDR3: CASSQGQGMNTEAFF
DNA: TGCGCCAGCAGCCAAGGTCAGGGGATGAACACTGAAGCTTTCTTT

D: .
J: TRBJ1-2
size: once
V: TRBV11-2
CDR3: CASSSPTGLGGYTF
DNA: TGTGCCAGCAGCTCCCCGACGGGCCTGGGTGGCTACACCTTC

D: .
J: TRBJ2-7
size: .
V: TRBV15
CDR3: CATSGYGPNEQYF
DNA: TGTGCCACCAGCGGTTACGGACCCAACGAGCAGTACTTC

D: TRBD2
J: TRBJ2-5
size: .
V: TRBV4-3
CDR3: CASSQEGGGYQETQYF
DNA: TGCGCCAGCAGCCAAGAAGGCGGGGGATACCAAGAGACCCAGTACTTC

D: .
J: TRBJ2-2
size: once
V: TRBV27
CDR3: CASSYEQAPAELFF
DNA: TGTGCCAGCAGTTATGAACAGGCTCCCGCCGAGCTGTTTTTT

D: .
J: TRBJ1-5
size: .
V: TRBV19
CDR3: CASSTTGYAQPQHF
DNA: TGTGCCAGTAGTACCACAGGGTATGCTCAGCCCCAGCATTTT

D: .
J: TRBJ1-5
size: .
V: TRBV7-9
CDR3: CASSTRGQPQHF
DNA: TGTGCCAGCAGCACCAGGGGTCAGCCCCAGCATTTT

D: .
J: TRBJ2-1
size: .
V: TRBV11-2
CDR3: CASTLNRLTRSYNEQFF
DNA: TGTGCCAGCACCCTTAACCGGTTAACCCGCTCCTACAATGAGCAGTTCTTC

D: .
J: TRBJ2-1
size: .
V: TRBV9
CDR3: CASSQKGGNEQFF
DNA: TGTGCCAGCAGCCAGAAAGGAGGGAATGAGCAGTTCTTC